This TCR beta chain originates from a study of T cell changes during pregnancy in multiple sclerosis. Sequencing was performed with immunoSEQ multiplex PCR; in TCRdb, only in-frame clones are kept and a portion is missing. Counted here are roughly 100,000 clones, 91% occurring once; the ten biggest clones make up approximately 1.7%. The germline gives CDR1 SGHTA, CDR2 FQGNSA. This CDR3 is built from 16 residues. Germline trimming cut 3 bases from V and 4 bases from J; bases unmatched to any gene: 7. Sample: peripheral blood, taken after pregnancy. The J gene is TRBJ2-3, the V gene TRBV7-2; TRBD1 aligns across 10 bases. This clonotype originated in a female donor in good health, enrolled as a control in a pregnancy study. The CDR3 DNA is TGTGCCAGCAGCTTCCATAGGACAGGGGGGGCAGATACGCAGTATTTT. Translated: CASSFHRTGGADTQYF.